This TCR beta chain emerged from a study of OX40 agonist ivuxolimab in advanced cancers. Turning to the overall study: Ivuxolimab was a fully human IgG2 agonistic monoclonal antibody targeting the costimulatory receptor OX40 (CD134). Intravenous ivuxolimab was administered to patients every 2 weeks at six dose levels: 0.01, 0.1, 0.3, 1.5, 3 and 10 mg/kg. Of the roughly 54 dose-escalation patients, hepatocellular carcinoma was present in around 20, melanoma in approximately 15, renal cell carcinoma in 9 and head and neck cancer in 9. In the dose-escalation cohort, approximately 82% of patients were male, and the mean age was approximately 55 years, with a range of roughly 23 to 85. Patients were allowed to have had prior anti-PD-1, anti-PD-L1 or anti-CTLA-4 therapy, and around 37% of the dose-escalation patients had previously received checkpoint inhibitors. Three dose-escalation patients achieved partial responses, one with hepatocellular carcinoma and two with cutaneous melanoma. Peripheral TCRbeta sequencing aimed to test whether ivuxolimab altered TCR sequence diversity and caused clonal T-cell expansion. The paper reports the monotherapy dose-escalation portion (N of about 47 patients) of the phase I ivuxolimab trial. What the authors observed across the whole study: After ivuxolimab, more expanded clones were found on average in CD8+ T cells than in CD4+ T cells. At doses from 0.1 to 3.0 mg/kg, clonal expansion was seen in both CD4+ and CD8+ blood T cells between baseline and week 6. Low levels of normalized T-cell clonal expansion were also seen in some patients who did not respond. In the 0.1-3.0 mg/kg groups, partial responders had among the lowest normalized peripheral clonal expansion, particularly in CD8+ T cells. Antigen specificity was not determined for the clonally expanded peripheral T cells.

To sequence the TCRbeta CDR3 region, genomic DNA was isolated from the sorted cells. The immunoSEQ Assay was used for sequencing of TCRbeta CDR3 regions. TCRdb re-hosts the immuneACCESS table, in-frame sequences only. Its copies lack some clones; in the studies checked, an unresolved V gene accounts for under half of them, and the cause for the rest is not known. The sample includes about 66,000 clones, with roughly 86% observed a single time. The ten largest clonotypes hold approximately 3% of the sample. As concerns this clone: The antigen this receptor binds is unknown. Base qualities are not at hand, and no much larger clone is one base apart.

Trimming removed 7 bases from V and 3 bases from J; the gene matches leave 6 bases unexplained. Sequences MNHEY (CDR1) and SVGAGI (CDR2) are obtained from the germline V gene. There are 14 amino acids in the CDR3, from cysteine to phenylalanine inclusive. The retained sequence is limited to the CDR3, 42 bases, with the frame set at the first base. Patients with a history of autoimmune disease or receiving systemic immunosuppression were excluded from the trial. Peripheral blood for TCR sequencing was collected from all dose cohorts at baseline, on cycle 4 day 1, and on cycle 7 day 1. The samples were drawn from a first-in-human, open-label, multicenter phase I dose-escalation trial of ivuxolimab. Adults with locally advanced or metastatic melanoma, renal cell carcinoma, hepatocellular carcinoma or head and neck squamous cell carcinoma were enrolled in the trial. Before TCR sequencing, CD4+ T cells and CD8+ T cells from peripheral blood were sorted into separate populations.

Sequencing used CD4+ or CD8+ T cells sorted from blood, obtained in a trial of the OX40 agonist ivuxolimab. The TCR comes from an adult with an advanced solid tumor such as melanoma, head and neck, liver or kidney cancer. The chain joins TRBV6-5 to TRBJ2-1; a stretch of 7 junction bases matches TRBD1. At the DNA level, the sequence is TGTGCCAGCACTTGGACAGGAGACTACAATGAGCAGTTCTTC. It is translated as CASTWTGDYNEQFF.